The rows below give T cell receptor beta chains drawn from one sample of a study of cytomegalovirus exposure and HLA in healthy donors. Measured with immunoSEQ multiplex PCR; TCRdb has only the in-frame clones, and not every one. The data show some 200,000 clones, approximately 80% seen once. The sequencing input was PBMCs. The receptors come from a boy aged 2-15 years in good health and CMV-seronegative. Each CDR3 is given with its conserved first and last residue. The D gene is left open where the match is weak. Clone size is given for some rows only: seen once, a few or many times, or a class if the clone is expanded.

length	D	V	J	size	CDR3	DNA
15	-	TRBV11-2	TRBJ2-1	few	CASSGGGILLDEQFF	TGTGCCAGCAGCGGAGGAGGGATACTATTGGATGAGCAGTTCTTC
15	TRBD2	TRBV4-1	TRBJ2-5	-	CASSRGLAGEETQYF	TGCGCCAGCAGCCGCGGACTAGCGGGGGAAGAGACCCAGTACTTC
13	-	TRBV5-8	TRBJ1-6	-	CASSRNRDSPLHF	TGTGCCAGCAGCCGTAACAGGGATTCACCCCTCCACTTT
12	-	TRBV5-4	TRBJ1-2	-	CAGVSRENGYTF	TGTGCCGGCGTGTCGAGGGAGAATGGCTACACCTTC
13	-	TRBV6-6	TRBJ2-5	few	CASSYRDLSAQYF	TGTGCCAGCAGTTACCGCGACTTATCGGCCCAGTACTTC
16	-	TRBV27	TRBJ1-5	-	CASSPSAQFSNQPQHF	TGTGCCAGCAGTCCCAGCGCTCAGTTCAGCAATCAGCCCCAGCATTTT
15	-	TRBV4-1	TRBJ2-1	-	CASSQAPSPYNEQFF	TGCGCCAGCAGCCAAGCCCCCTCCCCCTACAATGAGCAGTTCTTC
18	TRBD2	TRBV4-3	TRBJ2-7	-	CASSQDGAGAGANYEQYF	TGCGCCAGCAGCCAAGATGGTGCGGGAGCGGGGGCGAACTACGAGCAGTACTTC
15	TRBD2	TRBV7-2	TRBJ2-5	-	CASSYQRGTGETQYF	TGTGCCAGCAGCTATCAGCGGGGGACCGGTGAGACCCAGTACTTC
16	TRBD1	TRBV19	TRBJ1-5	-	CASSTTRTGINQPQHF	TGTGCCAGTAGTACCACACGGACAGGGATAAATCAGCCCCAGCATTTT
15	TRBD2	TRBV19	TRBJ2-1	-	CASSMGLAGYNEQFF	TGTGCCAGTAGTATGGGACTAGCGGGTTACAATGAGCAGTTCTTC
16	TRBD2	TRBV4-1	TRBJ2-5	-	CASSQQWAGGLETQYF	TGCGCCAGCAGCCAACAGTGGGCGGGGGGGTTAGAGACCCAGTACTTC
14	TRBD1	TRBV5-1	TRBJ1-1	-	CASSLDRGGTEAFF	TGCGCCAGCAGCTTGGACAGGGGTGGCACTGAAGCTTTCTTT
15	-	TRBV28	TRBJ1-2	-	CASSLRGANNYGYTF	TGTGCCAGCAGTCTTCGGGGGGCTAATAACTATGGCTACACCTTC
11	TRBD2	TRBV5-4	TRBJ2-3	-	CASRLGGAEYF	TGTGCCAGCCGGCTCGGGGGGGCCGAATATTTT
17	-	TRBV27	TRBJ2-3	-	CASSATMGRAGTDTQYF	TGTGCCAGCAGTGCCACTATGGGGAGAGCTGGTACAGATACGCAGTATTTT
14	-	TRBV15	TRBJ2-7	-	CATSRGGHNYEQYF	TGTGCCACCAGCAGAGGCGGACACAACTACGAGCAGTACTTC
15	-	TRBV7-2	TRBJ1-2	-	CASSLVAGANYGYTF	TGTGCCAGCAGCTTAGTCGCCGGAGCTAACTATGGCTACACCTTC
14	-	TRBV18	TRBJ1-1	-	CASSPRAGETEAFF	TGTGCCAGCTCACCACGGGCAGGGGAGACTGAAGCTTTCTTT
18	-	TRBV27	TRBJ1-2	-	CASSFVNPVGQVPYGYTF	TGTGCCAGCAGTTTCGTAAACCCCGTTGGACAAGTACCCTATGGCTACACCTTC
17	TRBD2	TRBV7-3	TRBJ2-4	-	CASSLRAVAGGKNIQYF	TGTGCCAGCAGCTTAAGGGCGGTAGCGGGGGGTAAAAACATTCAGTACTTC